The source of this T cell receptor beta chain is a study of T cells expressing NK-cell markers. Study-wide background: All TCR beta repertoires analysed originated from sorted CD3+CD56+NKG2C+, CD3+CD56+NKG2C- and CD3+CD56-NKG2C+ T cells. Among eight sequenced donors, seven carried HCMV seropositivity while one was seronegative. Overall study findings and caveats: These clonotypes, the leaders elsewhere, also led the CD3+CD56-NKG2C+ fraction in a few donors.

Note on this clonotype: Antigen: not known.

5'RACE template switching built TCR beta cDNA with unique molecular identifiers. TCRdb reworked the 5' RACE reads into one entry per CDR3 protein, no DNA. This table lists around 550,000 distinct CDR3 sequences. The length of the CDR3 is 17 residues. Looked up from germline, CDR1 is MNHEY and CDR2 is SVGAGI. The chain is built from TRBV6-5 and TRBJ1-5; no DNA is available, so the TRBD1 call from TCRdb remains unchecked. Sequencing input: blood T cells: a sorted CD56 or NKG2C T cell subset, CD4+ or CD8+ T cells, or bulk PBMC T cells (not recorded which). This receptor was identified in a man younger than 35 in good health. CDR3 region: CASSSHPIRQSNQPQHF.